The T cell receptor (beta chain) under discussion was sequenced for a study of vaccination and CD4 T cells after COVID-19. The wider study: Either the Pfizer-BioNTech BNT162b2 or Moderna mRNA-1273 vaccine was given as two doses. Between diagnosis and the drawing of post-COVID samples lay a median roughly 91 days (range 35 to 161). Some control cultures received a CEFX pool, which served as the positive control. Others received an HIV-1 Nef pool or no peptide.

Cultured CD4+ T cells had their DNA profiled by the Oncomine TCR Beta short-read assay. From cultured CD4+ T cells, genomic DNA was extracted. In TCRdb, the PCR reads were re-called with MiXCR into one record per CDR3 protein. The data hold some 15,000 distinct CDR3 sequences, with about 51% observed a single time. With regard to this clonotype: The antigen is unknown.

The CDR3 is 14 amino acids. Germline-derived CDR1 and CDR2 are KGHDR and SFDVKD. Trimming stripped 4 bases from V and 0 bases from J, with 9 bases between. The treatment denotes: roughly nine-day PBMC culture with coronavirus spike peptide pools or control peptides (ViraFEST assay). The sequence was obtained from a human donor who had recovered from COVID-19. The specimen was CD4+ T cells from blood, cultured in vitro. The chain joins TRBV24-1 to TRBJ2-7, with no clear D. The CDR3 coding sequence is TGTGCCACCAGTGAAGCGAGTTTCTCCTACGAGCAGTACTTC. This translates into CATSEASFSYEQYF.